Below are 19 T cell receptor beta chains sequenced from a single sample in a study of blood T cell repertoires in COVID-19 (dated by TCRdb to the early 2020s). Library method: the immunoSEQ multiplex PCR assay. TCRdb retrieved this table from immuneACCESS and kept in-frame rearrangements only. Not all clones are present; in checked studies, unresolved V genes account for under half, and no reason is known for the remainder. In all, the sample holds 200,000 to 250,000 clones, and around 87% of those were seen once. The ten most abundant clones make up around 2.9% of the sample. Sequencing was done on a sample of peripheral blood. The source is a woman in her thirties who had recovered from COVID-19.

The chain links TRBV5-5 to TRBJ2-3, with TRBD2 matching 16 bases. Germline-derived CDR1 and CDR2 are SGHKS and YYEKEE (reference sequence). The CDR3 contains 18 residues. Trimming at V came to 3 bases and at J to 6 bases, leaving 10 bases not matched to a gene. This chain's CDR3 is CASSSHVGLAGGRDTQYF. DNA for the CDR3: TGTGCCAGCAGCTCTCACGTGGGACTAGCGGGGGGGCGCGATACGCAGTATTTT.

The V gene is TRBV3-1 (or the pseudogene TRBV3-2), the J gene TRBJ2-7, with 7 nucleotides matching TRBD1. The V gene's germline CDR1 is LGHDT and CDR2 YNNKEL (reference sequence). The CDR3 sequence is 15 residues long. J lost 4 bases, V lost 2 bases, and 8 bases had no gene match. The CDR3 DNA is TGTGCCAGCAGCCAAACCTACAGGGGACGGTACGAGCAGTACTTC. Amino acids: CASSQTYRGRYEQYF.

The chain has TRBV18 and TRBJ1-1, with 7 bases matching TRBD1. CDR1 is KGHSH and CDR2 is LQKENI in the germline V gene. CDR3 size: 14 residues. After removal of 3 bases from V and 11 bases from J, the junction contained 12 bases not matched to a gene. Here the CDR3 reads CASSPNYRGMGAFF. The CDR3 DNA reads TGTGCCAGCTCACCTAACTACAGGGGTATGGGCGCTTTCTTT. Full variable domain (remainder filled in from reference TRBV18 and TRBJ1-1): NAGVMQNPRHLVRRRGQEARLRCSPMKGHSHVYWYRQLPEEGLKFMVYLQKENIIDESGMPKERFSAEFPKEGPSILRIQQVVRGDSAAYFCASSPNYRGMGAFFGQGTRLTVV.

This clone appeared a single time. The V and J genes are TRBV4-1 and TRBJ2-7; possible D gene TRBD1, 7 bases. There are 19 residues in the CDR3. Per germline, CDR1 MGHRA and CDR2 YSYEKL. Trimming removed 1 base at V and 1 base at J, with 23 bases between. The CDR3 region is CASSQALGVRAGGSYEQYF. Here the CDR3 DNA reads TGCGCCAGCAGCCAAGCCCTGGGTGTGAGGGCAGGGGGGTCCTACGAGCAGTACTTC.

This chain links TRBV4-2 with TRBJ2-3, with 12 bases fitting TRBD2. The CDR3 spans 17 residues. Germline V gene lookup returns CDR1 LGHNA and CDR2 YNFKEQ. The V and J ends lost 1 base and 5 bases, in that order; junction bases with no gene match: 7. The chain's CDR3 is CASSQVPSGGAKDTQYF. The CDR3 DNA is TGTGCCAGCAGCCAAGTCCCTAGCGGGGGGGCTAAAGATACGCAGTATTTT.

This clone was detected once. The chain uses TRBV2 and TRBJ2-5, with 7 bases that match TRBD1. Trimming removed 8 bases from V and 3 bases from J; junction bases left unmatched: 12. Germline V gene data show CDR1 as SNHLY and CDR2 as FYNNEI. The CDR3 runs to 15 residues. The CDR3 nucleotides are TGTGCCAGCGCGGATAGGGGGACAGCTGAAGAGACCCAGTACTTC. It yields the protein CASADRGTAEETQYF.

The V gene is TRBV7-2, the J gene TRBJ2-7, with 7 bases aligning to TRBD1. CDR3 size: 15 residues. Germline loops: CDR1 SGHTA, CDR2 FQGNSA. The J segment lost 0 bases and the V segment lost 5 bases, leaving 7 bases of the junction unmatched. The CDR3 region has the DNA TGTGCCAGCAGCCAGACAGGGCTAAACTCCTACGAGCAGTACTTC. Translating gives CASSQTGLNSYEQYF.

DNA for the CDR3: TGCAGCGTTGAAGAGGGACTAGCGGGGGGTTCAAGCTCCTACAATGAGCAGTTCTTC. Translation gives CSVEEGLAGGSSSYNEQFF. The gene calls are TRBV29-1 and TRBJ2-1; 15 bases map to TRBD2. The CDR3 runs 19 residues. Trimming took 0 bases from V and 0 from J; bases not matched to a gene: 6. Per germline, CDR1 SQVTM and CDR2 ANQGSEA.

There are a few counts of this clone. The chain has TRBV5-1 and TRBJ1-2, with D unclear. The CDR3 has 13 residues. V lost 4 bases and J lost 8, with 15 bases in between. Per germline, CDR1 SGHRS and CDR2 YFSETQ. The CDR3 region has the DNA TGCGCCAGCAGCATCGACCTAGGAGGGGGCTACACCTTC. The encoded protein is CASSIDLGGGYTF.

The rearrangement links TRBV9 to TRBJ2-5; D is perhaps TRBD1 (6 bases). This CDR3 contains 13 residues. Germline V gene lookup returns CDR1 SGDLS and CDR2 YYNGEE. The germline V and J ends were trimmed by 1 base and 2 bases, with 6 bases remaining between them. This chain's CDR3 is CASSVTGQETQYF. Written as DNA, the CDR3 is TGTGCCAGCAGCGTAACAGGGCAAGAGACCCAGTACTTC.

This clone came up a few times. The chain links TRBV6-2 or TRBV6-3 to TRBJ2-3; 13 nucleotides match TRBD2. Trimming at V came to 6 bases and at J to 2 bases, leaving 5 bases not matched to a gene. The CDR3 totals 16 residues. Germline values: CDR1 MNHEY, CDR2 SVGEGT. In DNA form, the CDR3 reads TGTGCCAGCAGCCCTACTAGCGGGGGGGCCACAGATACGCAGTATTTT. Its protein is CASSPTSGGATDTQYF.

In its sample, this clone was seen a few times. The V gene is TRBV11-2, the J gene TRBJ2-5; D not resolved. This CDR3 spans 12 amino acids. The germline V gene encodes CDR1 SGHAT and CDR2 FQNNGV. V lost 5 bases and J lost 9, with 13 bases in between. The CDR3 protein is CASSPGSRPQYF. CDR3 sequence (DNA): TGTGCCAGCAGCCCCGGGTCGCGGCCCCAGTACTTC.

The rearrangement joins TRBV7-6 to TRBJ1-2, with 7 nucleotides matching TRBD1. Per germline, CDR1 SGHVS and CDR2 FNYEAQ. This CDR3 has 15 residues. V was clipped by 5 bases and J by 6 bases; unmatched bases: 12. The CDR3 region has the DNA TGTGCCAGCAGCCCAAGACAGGGAGTCGGTCATGGCTACACCTTC. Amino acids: CASSPRQGVGHGYTF.

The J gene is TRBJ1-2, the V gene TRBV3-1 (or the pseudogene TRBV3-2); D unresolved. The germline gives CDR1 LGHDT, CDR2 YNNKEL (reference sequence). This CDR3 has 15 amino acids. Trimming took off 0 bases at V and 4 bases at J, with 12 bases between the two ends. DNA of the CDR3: TGTGCCAGCAGCCAAGATAAGGGAGGACCCTATGGCTACACCTTC. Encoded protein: CASSQDKGGPYGYTF.

Written as DNA, the CDR3 is TGTGCCAGCAGTATTAGCGGGGGGGCGGTAAATGAGCAGTTCTTC. Protein: CASSISGGAVNEQFF. The chain uses TRBV6-5 and TRBJ2-1; the match to TRBD2 covers 11 bases. The J segment lost 7 bases and the V segment lost 5 bases, leaving 7 bases of the junction unmatched. This CDR3 region has 15 residues. Germline CDR1 is MNHEY and CDR2 is SVGAGI.

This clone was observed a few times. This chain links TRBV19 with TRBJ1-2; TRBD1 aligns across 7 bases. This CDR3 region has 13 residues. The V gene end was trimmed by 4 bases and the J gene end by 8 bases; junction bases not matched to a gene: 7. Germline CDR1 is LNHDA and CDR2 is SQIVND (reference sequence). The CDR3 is CASSTSGTVGYTF. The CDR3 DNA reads TGTGCCAGTAGTACATCCGGGACAGTAGGCTACACCTTC.

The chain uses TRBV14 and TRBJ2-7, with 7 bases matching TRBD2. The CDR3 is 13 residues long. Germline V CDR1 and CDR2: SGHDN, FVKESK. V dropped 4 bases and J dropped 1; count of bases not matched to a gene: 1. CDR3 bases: TGTGCCAGCAGCCTCGGGGGGTCCTACGAGCAGTACTTC. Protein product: CASSLGGSYEQYF. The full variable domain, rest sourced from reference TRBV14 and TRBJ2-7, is EAGVTQFPSHSVIEKGQTVTLRCDPISGHDNLYWYRRVMGKEIKFLLHFVKESKQDESGMPNNRFLAERTGGTYSTLKVQPAELEDSGVYFCASSLGGSYEQYFGPGTRLTVT.

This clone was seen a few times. The CDR3 sequence is CASSPTKNSGGYTF. The DNA for the CDR3 is TGTGCCAGCAGCCCGACTAAAAACAGCGGAGGCTACACCTTC. This chain joins TRBV3-1 (or the pseudogene TRBV3-2) and TRBJ1-2; D is unresolved. Deletions cut 4 bases from V and 8 bases from J, with 17 bases between. Germline V lookup: CDR1 LGHDT, CDR2 YNNKEL (reference sequence). The length of the CDR3 is 14 residues.

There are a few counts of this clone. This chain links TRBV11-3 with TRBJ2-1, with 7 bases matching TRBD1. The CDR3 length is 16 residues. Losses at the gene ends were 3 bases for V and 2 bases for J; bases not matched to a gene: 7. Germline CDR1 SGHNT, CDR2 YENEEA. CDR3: CASSLNRGGTYNEQFF. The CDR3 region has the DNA TGTGCCAGCAGCTTGAACAGGGGCGGCACCTACAATGAGCAGTTCTTC.